Listed below are T cell receptor beta chains from one sample, sequenced in a study of naive and memory T cell subsets. From the UMI-ligation and nested PCR reads, TCRdb called clonotypes with MiXCR, one entry per CDR3 protein. Of some 110,000 distinct CDR3 sequences listed, approximately 15% were seen once; the top ten hold about 3%. The sequencing input was naive CD8+ T cells from blood. These receptors were taken from a human donor in good health. Each CDR3 is given without its conserved first and last residue. The D gene is left open where the match is weak.

TRBV27,12,-,ASSPGPGGEPQH
TRBV20-1,12,TRBD1,SASPTGGRETQY
TRBV7-8,15,-,ASSNDSPYLAKNIQY
TRBV13,13,-,ASSPDRRAGSPLH
TRBV12-3/TRBV12-4,14,TRBD1,ASSPSPQGVDTEAF
TRBV28,11,-,ASSLQVTGELF
TRBV28,19,-,ASSLVSQVSGGGPSNYGYT
TRBV27,14,-,ASSQTETVLAAEQY
TRBV12-3/TRBV12-4,13,-,ASSLTFIESSPLH
TRBV5-8,11,-,ASSLGPNNEQF
TRBV30,13,TRBD1,AWTIRGGAAYEQY
TRBV12-3/TRBV12-4,12,-,ASRPWRGGNTIY
TRBV12-3/TRBV12-4,10,-,ASSLHSVEQF
TRBV12-3/TRBV12-4,15,TRBD2,ASQPDLTSAPQETQY
TRBV12-3/TRBV12-4,14,TRBD2,ASSPIGTSGVNEQF
TRBV3-1,10,-,ASSRPDGGAF
TRBV14,10,-,ASSQETGELF
TRBV2,9,-,ASRVEYEQY
TRBV7-8,13,-,ASSLVLAPEGEQY
TRBV10-3,13,-,AIRAGTVLEDTQY
TRBV7-3,12,-,ASSLTGRPDTQY
TRBV20-1,18,TRBD2,SARETTPGLAGGPPDTQY
TRBV27,16,TRBD1,ASSLYGGGATGRTEAF
TRBV4-2,13,-,ASSQTLTSNQPQH
TRBV27,13,TRBD1,ASSQRQGVTYEQY
TRBV28,13,TRBD1,ASSLWTGDHEKLF
TRBV13,14,-,ASSSLPARPQETQY
TRBV6-6,11,-,ASSYSSAGEAF
TRBV27,12,-,ASSTTGSSYEQY
TRBV14,11,-,ASSQIPEGENT
TRBV9,13,-,ASSVGGAPSTEAF
TRBV7-3,13,TRBD2,ASSLMAGGRETQY